This TCR beta chain was found in a study of Graves' ophthalmopathy and Graves' hyperthyroidism. Findings and limits, study-wide: The model flagged ophthalmopathy progression at 70% to 71% sensitivity and 72% to 85% specificity.

Germline V gene data show CDR1 as SGHRS and CDR2 as YFSETQ. V was pared by 1 base and J by 3 bases, with 13 bases between. The CDR3 extends over 15 amino acids. This clonotype has at least ten counts. The antigen is undetermined. RNA transcripts were the template, and TCR beta CDR3 regions were amplified from them. First-round RT-PCR relied on HTBI primers, and a second-round multiplex PCR came next. TCRdb processed the multiplex PCR reads anew with MiXCR; each CDR3 protein has one entry. The table shows about 620,000 distinct CDR3 sequences, with over 20% occurring only once. If patients had other autoimmune diseases, uncontrolled infections, pregnancy or lactation, they were excluded.

The origin of this receptor is a woman younger than 35 with stable Graves' hyperthyroidism. Some clones in this sample may be carry-over from other donors' samples. This chain links TRBV5-1 with TRBJ2-5; D is uncertain. The sample consisted of peripheral blood. The CDR3 DNA is TGCGCCAGCAGCTTGAGTTGGCGGCCAGAAGAGACCCAGTACTTC. Protein: CASSLSWRPEETQYF.